The rows below give T cell receptor beta chains drawn from one sample of a study of T-cell reconstitution after alpha-beta-depleted transplantation in children. TCRdb reanalysed the PCR reads using MiXCR and keeps one entry per CDR3 protein. Among about 980,000 distinct CDR3 sequences listed, about 29% were seen once. The sequencing here drew on PBMCs, mostly from graft donor cells, taken 360 days after TCRalphabeta/CD19-depleted stem cell transplant. Receptor source: a boy under three years old who had a stem cell transplant for SCID, so the T cells may come from the graft donor. Both conserved end residues are part of each CDR3. Each record gives: D gene, CDR3 length, clone size, V gene, J gene, CDR3 DNA, CDR3 protein. The D gene is left open where the match is weak. A clone size is listed for some rows: how often the clone was seen (once, few, many), or a class if it is expanded.

>TRBD1|15|-|TRBV9|TRBJ1-5
TGTGCCAGCAGCGTGACAGGGGGCATCAATCAGCCCCAGCATTTT
CASSVTGGINQPQHF
>-|15|-|TRBV5-1|TRBJ1-1
TGCGCCAGCAGCTTGGGAACGGATAGCAGGGCAGAAGCTTTCTTT
CASSLGTDSRAEAFF
>-|18|-|TRBV6-5|TRBJ1-2
TGTGCCAGCAGCCTTTTTGCGCTCGGTGGCAGGGGTAACTATGGCTACACCTTC
CASSLFALGGRGNYGYTF
>TRBD1|15|few|TRBV15|TRBJ2-2
TGTGCCACCAGCAGAGAGTGGCAGGGGGCCGGGGAGCTGTTTTTT
CATSREWQGAGELFF
>-|15|-|TRBV12-3/TRBV12-4|TRBJ1-6
TGTGCCAGCAGTTTGGCGGGCATCGTTGGTTCACCCCTCCACTTT
CASSLAGIVGSPLHF
>TRBD1|13|-|TRBV29-1|TRBJ1-1
TGCAGCGTTGAGAAGGGGGCGGACACTGAAGCTTTCTTT
CSVEKGADTEAFF
>-|15|-|TRBV12-3/TRBV12-4|TRBJ2-7
TGTGCCAGCAGTCCCCCGCGGGGGCATGGATACGAGCAGTACTTC
CASSPPRGHGYEQYF
>-|14|-|TRBV25-1|TRBJ1-2
TGTGCCAGCAGTGGCCAGGGTGGTAGCTATGGCTACACCTTC
CASSGQGGSYGYTF
>TRBD1|16|few|TRBV24-1|TRBJ2-7
TGTGCCACCAGTGATGCCGGGACAGGAAATTATTACGAGCAGTACTTC
CATSDAGTGNYYEQYF
>-|13|-|TRBV20-1|TRBJ2-7
TGCAGTGCCGCCCGAGACAGGCTATACGAGCAGTACTTC
CSAARDRLYEQYF
>-|15|-|TRBV12-3/TRBV12-4|TRBJ2-3
TGTGCCAGCACACCTTCTAGCTTCGGCACAGATACGCAGTATTTT
CASTPSSFGTDTQYF
>-|15|-|TRBV18|TRBJ2-7
TGTGCCAGCTCACCACCTATTCCAGGGGGGTACGAGCAGTACTTC
CASSPPIPGGYEQYF
>-|18|-|TRBV18|TRBJ1-1
TGTGCCAGCTCACCTATTCCGCCGGGACTCCCTTCGAACACTGAAGCTTTCTTT
CASSPIPPGLPSNTEAFF
>-|14|few|TRBV12-3/TRBV12-4|TRBJ1-2
TGTGCCAGCAGTTTAGGGCAGGGATCGGGTGGCTACACCTTC
CASSLGQGSGGYTF
>-|15|-|TRBV28|TRBJ1-5
TGTGCCAGCAGTTTTCGGGGTCCGGGCAATCAGCCCCAGCATTTT
CASSFRGPGNQPQHF
>-|14|few|TRBV28|TRBJ1-1
TGTGCCAGCAGTTTAGTCTTGAAGAACACTGAAGCTTTCTTT
CASSLVLKNTEAFF
>TRBD1|17|-|TRBV3-1|TRBJ2-2
TGTGCCAGCAGCCACAGGGGGCGCGGAGGGAACACCGGGGAGCTGTTTTTT
CASSHRGRGGNTGELFF
>-|14|few|TRBV20-1|TRBJ2-5
TGCAGTGCTAGAGTAGGGGTCAGACAAGAGACCCAGTACTTC
CSARVGVRQETQYF
>TRBD1|15|-|TRBV5-1|TRBJ2-7
TGCGCCAGCAGCTTGGAGGGGGCGTCGGGGTACGAGCAGTACTTC
CASSLEGASGYEQYF
>TRBD2|18|few|TRBV11-1|TRBJ2-5
TGTGCCAGCAGCTTAGTATCGACTAGCGGGGGGGCCTTGGAGACCCAGTACTTC
CASSLVSTSGGALETQYF
>-|16|-|TRBV12-3/TRBV12-4|TRBJ2-5
TGTGCCAGCAGCCTCGAGGGTCAGGCCTACCAAGAGACCCAGTACTTC
CASSLEGQAYQETQYF
>-|16|few|TRBV20-1|TRBJ1-6
TGCAGTGCTAGAGATGCCCCACAGATAGATAATTCACCCCTCCACTTT
CSARDAPQIDNSPLHF
>TRBD2|20|-|TRBV5-1|TRBJ2-1
TGCGCCAGCAGCTTGCCTAGCGGGGCCTTATTCTCGAGCTCCTACAATGAGCAGTTCTTC
CASSLPSGALFSSSYNEQFF
>-|15|-|TRBV5-5|TRBJ1-5
TGTGCCAGCAGCGCCCTCGGTTATAGCAATCAGCCCCAGCATTTT
CASSALGYSNQPQHF
>-|14|-|TRBV7-2|TRBJ1-3
TGTGCCAGCAGCTCGACAGTGACTGGAAACACCATATATTTT
CASSSTVTGNTIYF
>TRBD1|15|few|TRBV12-3/TRBV12-4|TRBJ2-2
TGTGCCAGCAGTCACGGGGACAGGGAATCCGGGGAGCTGTTTTTT
CASSHGDRESGELFF
>-|17|-|TRBV18|TRBJ1-2
TGTGCCAGCTCACCATCACACCAACGGTTCGCGAACTATGGCTACACCTTC
CASSPSHQRFANYGYTF
>TRBD2|15|-|TRBV7-2|TRBJ2-1
TGTGCCAGCACCAAGGGACTAGCGTTTGATAATGAGCAGTTCTTC
CASTKGLAFDNEQFF
>TRBD1|15|few|TRBV6-5|TRBJ1-1
TGTGCCAGCAGTTACCTAGGACAGGGGACGGCTGAAGCTTTCTTT
CASSYLGQGTAEAFF
>-|15|few|TRBV5-1|TRBJ1-2
TGCGCCAGCAGCTTGGCCTACAGCCAGTCCTATGGCTACACCTTC
CASSLAYSQSYGYTF
>-|16|few|TRBV7-2|TRBJ1-1
TGTGCCAGCAGCTTATGGAGCGGGCTCCTAAACACTGAAGCTTTCTTT
CASSLWSGLLNTEAFF
>TRBD2|17|-|TRBV5-1|TRBJ2-3
TGCGCCAGCAGCTCCCCAACTAGCGGGGCTTACACAGATACGCAGTATTTT
CASSSPTSGAYTDTQYF
>TRBD1|15|-|TRBV7-2|TRBJ2-5
TGTGCCAGCAGCTTGGAGACGGGACAGGCACGCTCTTGGGACTTC
CASSLETGQARSWDF
>TRBD1|15|few|TRBV20-1|TRBJ2-1
TGCAGTGCTAGAGATCCAGGGGGTGCTTACAATGAGCAGTTCTTC
CSARDPGGAYNEQFF
>TRBD2|16|-|TRBV18|TRBJ2-3
TGTGCCAGCTCCGATCTACTAGCGGTCTACACAGATACGCAGTATTTT
CASSDLLAVYTDTQYF
>-|15|many|TRBV5-1|TRBJ2-5
TGCGCCAGCAGCTTGGTTCTGGGGTTCCAAGAGACCCAGTACTTC
CASSLVLGFQETQYF
>TRBD2|17|-|TRBV27|TRBJ2-3
TGTGCCAGCAGTTCCCCCTCGGGCGGGACTAGTGCAGATACGCAGTATTTT
CASSSPSGGTSADTQYF